The sequence of this T cell receptor (beta chain) was determined in a study of control samples from healthy donors and cancer patients (dated by TCRdb to 2018 to 2021). Including cysteine and phenylalanine, the CDR3 has 16 amino acids. Here the CDR3 DNA is all that survives: 48 bases in frame from base 1. Trimming costs V 2 bases and J 5 bases, and their ends lie 20 bases apart. CDR1 and CDR2 are drawn from the germline V gene: SGHRS, YFSETQ. On this clone itself: Its specific antigen is unknown. No base qualities exist here, and no much larger clone lies one base off it.

Libraries were made using the immunoSEQ multiplex PCR assay. The clones in this table, taken by TCRdb from immuneACCESS, are in-frame only. Not every clone is retained; where verified, under half of the shortfall comes from an unresolved V gene, and the cause of the rest is unknown. The table for this sample lists about 160,000 clones; about 90% of them were counted only once. The biggest ten clones account for about 12% of the sample. The chain employs TRBV5-1 and TRBJ2-7; tentative D gene TRBD2, with 6 bases matching. The origin of this receptor is a man aged 25-45 years in good health. The sample taken for sequencing was blood. The CDR3: CASSFRPGLIAHEQYF. The sequenced DNA is TGCGCCAGCAGCTTTCGCCCGGGACTCATTGCACACGAGCAGTACTTC. Where the CDR3 stops, the reference TRBV5-1 and TRBJ2-7 genes take over; the full variable domain is KAGVTQTPRYLIKTRGQQVTLSCSPISGHRSVSWYQQTPGQGLQFLFEYFSETQRNKGNFPGRFSGRQFSNSRSEMNVSTLELGDSALYLCASSFRPGLIAHEQYFGPGTRLTVT.